The sequence of this T cell receptor (beta chain) was determined in a study of vaccination effects on CD4 cells after COVID-19. Data came from immunoSEQ multiplex PCR; TCRdb stores just in-frame clones and leaves some out. This sample has more than 40,000 clones; roughly 79% occur once, and the top ten carry approximately 11%. Notes on this clone: Its antigen is as yet unknown. This CDR3 is also generated by other DNA sequences in the sample.

Ahead of sequencing, the ViraFEST assay grew antigen-specific CD4+ T cells using viral peptide pools. Following 10 days of culture, CD4+ T cells were isolated. None of these healthy vaccinees had been infected with SARS-CoV-2 before vaccination. Cultures used roughly 1.8 million PBMC per well, around 9 IU/ml IL-2 and approximately 11 ug/ml peptides. Cells had half their medium changed to IL-2 medium on days 3 and 7. The CDR3 loop spans 16 amino acids. Germline V lookup: CDR1 SGHVS, CDR2 FNYEAQ. Germline trimming cut 5 bases from V and 9 bases from J; bases unmatched to any gene: 8. This sequence was found in a human donor who received a COVID-19 vaccine. The sequences come from CD4+ T cells from PBMCs cultured with SARS-CoV-2 spike peptides, collected before COVID-19 vaccination. This sequence joins TRBV7-6 and TRBJ2-1; TRBD2 matches 15 bases. The CDR3 bases are TGTGCCAGCAGCCGTACCGGGACTAGCGGGGGGATTGAGCAGTTCTTC. Protein: CASSRTGTSGGIEQFF.